Below are 3 T cell receptor beta chains sequenced from a single sample in a study of shared clonotypes between healthy human individuals. Assay: immunoSEQ multiplex PCR; the TCRdb copy retains only in-frame clones and omits some. The table records some 900,000 clones, 76% of them present only once. The sample comprised memory CD4+ T cells sorted from blood. As for subset: CD45RA-negative fraction. These receptors were taken from a man aged 18 to 35 in good health.

The genes are TRBV9 and TRBJ2-3, with 8 nucleotides matching TRBD2. With 0 bases clipped from V and 2 bases from J, the junction kept 2 bases outside the gene matches. Germline V gives CDR1 SGDLS, CDR2 YYNGEE. The CDR3 runs 15 residues. CDR3 protein: CASSVVTSATDTQYF. As DNA, the CDR3 is TGTGCCAGCAGCGTAGTGACTAGCGCCACAGATACGCAGTATTTT.

V gene TRBV5-6 combines with J gene TRBJ1-6, with D tentatively TRBD1 (5 bases). V was pared by 0 bases and J by 10 bases, with 14 bases between. The CDR3 sequence is 15 residues long. Germline CDR1 SGHDT, CDR2 YYEEEE. The CDR3 loop is CASSLGQGLGSPLHF. The CDR3 DNA follows: TGTGCCAGCAGCTTGGGTCAGGGCCTAGGCTCACCCCTCCACTTT. The full variable domain, completed using reference TRBV5-6 and TRBJ1-6, is DAGVTQSPTHLIKTRGQQVTLRCSPKSGHDTVSWYQQALGQGPQFIFQYYEEEERQRGNFPDRFSGHQFPNYSSELNVNALLLGDSALYLCASSLGQGLGSPLHFGNGTRLTVT.

In the case of this clone: One end of the junction fails to match germline, which may point to a read error. The chain uses TRBV6-6 and TRBJ2-7, with a tentative D call TRBD2 (6 bases). Germline assignment: CDR1 MNHNY and CDR2 SVGAGI (reference sequence). This CDR3 contains 14 residues. The CDR3 here is CATSTGTPSYEQYF. DNA for the CDR3: TGTGCCACCAGTACCGGGACTCCGTCCTACGAGCAGTACTTC.